The 19 T cell receptor beta chains in this list originate from one sample, sequenced in a study of beta chain features in type 1 diabetes (dated by TCRdb to about 2018). The library was made by the immunoSEQ multiplex PCR assay. All of the isolated RNA was reverse transcribed with the High Capacity cDNA Reverse Transcription Kit, so expressed TCRB transcripts were sequenced. Drawn from immuneACCESS, this table holds only the in-frame rearrangements with V and J called that TCRdb kept. Clones are partly lost; checked studies trace under half to an unresolved V gene and leave the rest unexplained. Present in this sample are almost 250,000 clones, about 14% of which were seen just once. About 0.026% of the sample is held by the ten biggest clonotypes. Sequenced material: naive CD4+ T cells from blood. This specimen's cell subset or site label, interpreted: true naive CD4+ T cells. All receptors derive from a woman aged 35 to 49 in good health.

This sequence joins TRBV18 and TRBJ2-7; weak D call: TRBD2 (7 bases). The V and J ends lost 3 bases and 7 bases respectively, with 16 bases between them. The CDR3 sequence is 14 residues long. Per germline, CDR1 KGHSH and CDR2 LQKENI. The chain's CDR3 is CASSPRRGAEEQYF. Here the CDR3 DNA reads TGTGCCAGCTCACCGCGCCGGGGGGCAGAAGAGCAGTACTTC.

This clone has just a few counts. The chain links TRBV7-2 to TRBJ2-7, with D perhaps TRBD1 (6 bases). The CDR3 is 15 residues long. CDR1 and CDR2 (germline): SGHTA, FQGNSA. V was trimmed by 0 bases and J by 3 bases, leaving 12 bases between them. For the CDR3, the DNA is TGTGCCAGCAGCTTAGCGGGACAAGGCTACTACGAGCAGTACTTC. Translating it yields CASSLAGQGYYEQYF.

This chain joins TRBV19 and TRBJ1-2; D is ambiguous. Trimming stripped 5 bases from V and 7 bases from J, with 11 bases between. There are 12 residues in the CDR3. The V gene's germline CDR1 is LNHDA and CDR2 SQIVND (reference sequence). Here the CDR3 reads CASSGEKSGYTF. The CDR3 DNA follows: TGTGCCAGTAGTGGAGAGAAGAGTGGCTACACCTTC.

CDR3 sequence reads: CASSSTSEGAQYF. CDR3 DNA: TGTGCCAGCAGCTCCACGAGCGAGGGCGCCCAGTACTTC. J is TRBJ2-5 and V is TRBV7-8; a possible D gene is TRBD2 (5 bases). Trimming removed 4 bases at V and 9 bases at J, with 15 bases between. Germline V CDR1 and CDR2: SGHVS, FQNEAQ. This CDR3 has 13 residues. Variable domain in full (rest from reference TRBV7-8 and TRBJ2-5): GAGVSQSPRYKVAKRGQDVALRCDPISGHVSLFWYQQALGQGPEFLTYFQNEAQLDKSGLPSDRFFAERPEGSVSTLKIQRTQQEDSAVYLCASSSTSEGAQYFGPGTRLLVL.

This chain links TRBV7-2 with TRBJ2-2; possibly TRBD1 for D (5 bases). CDR3 length: 14 residues. Trimming stripped 5 bases from V and 7 bases from J, with 14 bases between. In germline, CDR1 is SGHTA, CDR2 FQGNSA. The CDR3 DNA follows: TGTGCCAGCAGCCCCAATCCCCAGGGCGGGGAGCTGTTTTTT. Its translation is CASSPNPQGGELFF.

This clone occurred a few times. The chain employs TRBV6-5 and TRBJ2-7; TRBD1 aligns across 7 bases. CDR3 size: 15 residues. In germline, CDR1 is MNHEY, CDR2 SVGAGI. Germline trimming cut 4 bases from V and 2 bases from J; bases unmatched to any gene: 8. This chain's CDR3 is CASSSTGRTTYEQYF. As DNA, the CDR3 is TGTGCCAGCAGTTCGACAGGGCGGACGACCTACGAGCAGTACTTC.

The J gene is TRBJ1-4, the V gene TRBV4-3, with 7 bases aligning to TRBD1. The CDR3 loop spans 18 amino acids. Per germline, CDR1 LGHNA and CDR2 YSLEER. V dropped 5 bases and J dropped 0; count of bases not matched to a gene: 12. Here the CDR3 reads CASSIRTGARTTNEKLFF. The CDR3 DNA sequence: TGCGCCAGCAGCATCCGAACAGGGGCGAGAACAACTAATGAAAAACTGTTTTTT.

This clone was observed a handful of times. The chain is built from TRBV2 and TRBJ2-5; D is possibly TRBD2 (6 bases). The germline V gene encodes CDR1 SNHLY and CDR2 FYNNEI. The CDR3 is made up of 13 amino acids. Trimming removed 6 bases at V and 1 base at J, with 9 bases between. The CDR3 protein is CASRHGGQETQYF. CDR3 sequence (DNA): TGTGCCAGCAGGCACGGGGGCCAAGAGACCCAGTACTTC.

This clone was seen more than once but under ten times. The chain recombines TRBV19 with TRBJ2-1; 13 nucleotides align to TRBD2. After removal of 0 bases from V and 8 bases from J, the junction contained 7 bases not matched to a gene. Germline V lookup: CDR1 LNHDA, CDR2 SQIVND (reference sequence). The CDR3 totals 17 residues. The CDR3, as DNA: TGTGCCAGTAGTATAGAACTAGCGGGGGGGCTTGAGTATGAGCAGTTCTTC. Translated: CASSIELAGGLEYEQFF.

This chain connects TRBV29-1 to TRBJ2-3, with 8 nucleotides matching TRBD1. Germline V gene data show CDR1 as SQVTM and CDR2 as ANQGSEA. Germline trimming cut 3 bases from V and 8 bases from J; bases unmatched to any gene: 7. This CDR3 has 13 amino acids. The chain's CDR3 is CSVDRTGLVTQYF. Here the CDR3 DNA reads TGCAGCGTTGACCGGACAGGGTTAGTTACGCAGTATTTT.

The table lists this clone with a few counts. The chain has TRBV5-1 and TRBJ2-3; TRBD1 is a possible D gene (5 bases). Germline V lookup: CDR1 SGHRS, CDR2 YFSETQ. Trimming pared 4 bases from V and 5 bases from J, leaving 11 bases between. The CDR3 extends over 13 amino acids. The CDR3 region is CASSPRVLDTQYF. The DNA of the CDR3 is TGCGCCAGCAGCCCCAGGGTTTTAGATACGCAGTATTTT.

This clone was seen a few times. Additional DNA sequences in this sample encode the identical CDR3. V is TRBV2 and J is TRBJ1-5, with TRBD1 matching over 10 bases. Per the germline V gene, CDR1 is SNHLY and CDR2 is FYNNEI. The CDR3 has 14 residues. The junction had 0 bases not matched to a gene; V was cut back by 3 bases and J by 4 bases. This CDR3 is CASSEDRGNQPQHF. The CDR3, as DNA: TGTGCCAGCAGTGAGGACAGGGGGAATCAGCCCCAGCATTTT.

The chain has TRBV30 and TRBJ1-1; no firm D call. The CDR3 is 13 amino acids. Germline CDR1 and CDR2: GTSNPN and SVGIG (reference sequence). The ends were cut back, 1 base at V and 6 bases at J, with 12 bases in the middle. The chain's CDR3 is CAWSGLREAEAFF. CDR3 in DNA: TGTGCCTGGAGTGGCCTGAGAGAGGCTGAAGCTTTCTTT.

The rearrangement links TRBV5-1 to TRBJ2-7, with D possibly matching TRBD2 (5 bases). Trimming left V 5 bases short and J 6 bases short, with 21 bases between. The germline CDR1 and CDR2 sequences are SGHRS and YFSETQ. The CDR3 has 15 amino acids. CDR3 loop: CASSPDSDGRAEQYF. CDR3 bases: TGCGCCAGCAGTCCGGACTCCGACGGGCGAGCCGAGCAGTACTTC.

This clone turned up a few times. The rearrangement joins TRBV6-1 to TRBJ2-1; D may correspond to TRBD1 or TRBD2 (7 bases each). Per germline, CDR1 MNHNS and CDR2 SASEGT. The CDR3 has 13 residues. V was shortened by 10 bases and J by 2 bases, with 12 bases between the two germline ends. The CDR3 DNA follows: TGTGCCACCAGGGGGGGGACCTACAATGAGCAGTTCTTC. Protein sequence: CATRGGTYNEQFF.

There are a few counts of this clone. The chain links TRBV5-1 to TRBJ2-3; D gene ambiguous. Germline V gives CDR1 SGHRS, CDR2 YFSETQ. CDR3 size: 14 residues. Trimming cost V 1 base and J 6 bases, with 12 bases left between them. In nucleotides, the CDR3 is TGCGCCAGCAGCTTGCCCGATTCCGCGGATACGCAGTATTTT. This sequence encodes CASSLPDSADTQYF.

V and J are TRBV18 and TRBJ2-1; D remains ambiguous. The V and J ends lost 4 bases and 12 bases respectively, with 16 bases between them. CDR1 KGHSH and CDR2 LQKENI come from the germline V gene. The CDR3 loop spans 13 amino acids. The CDR3 DNA reads TGTGCCAGCTCACTACCGACTCCGATCAGGCAGTTCTTC. It yields the protein CASSLPTPIRQFF.

This clone was observed a few times. The chain joins TRBV5-4 to TRBJ2-1; D might be TRBD2 (6 bases). The V gene lost 4 bases and the J gene lost 3 bases, with 14 bases spanning the gap. This CDR3 is 15 amino acids long. Germline CDR1 reads SGHNT; CDR2 reads YYREEE (reference sequence). The CDR3 DNA reads TGTGCCAGCAGCACAAGCCGGGAGAACTACAATGAGCAGTTCTTC. It specifies CASSTSRENYNEQFF.

This clone turned up a few times. This sequence joins TRBV13 and TRBJ2-7; D ambiguous. Deletions cut 2 bases from V and 0 bases from J, with 11 bases between. CDR1 is PRHDT and CDR2 is FYEKMQ in the germline V gene (reference sequence). The CDR3 consists of 15 residues. In DNA form, the CDR3 reads TGTGCCAGCAGCTTATTCGGAAGGAGCTCCTACGAGCAGTACTTC. Translation gives CASSLFGRSSYEQYF.